Listed here are 16 T cell receptor beta chains from one sample, sequenced in a study of CD8+ T cells in alopecia areata (dated by TCRdb to between 2017 and 2018). Libraries came from the immunoSEQ multiplex PCR assay. RNA was extracted from all samples and reverse transcribed into cDNA, which served as template for TCR sequencing. Sourced from immuneACCESS, this table was stored by TCRdb with only in-frame sequences that have V and J called. A share of the clones is absent; for the studies checked, an unresolved V gene accounts for under half, and the remainder has no known explanation. In all, the sample holds some 190,000 clones, and 51% of those were seen once. The ten biggest clones cover 10% of the sample. The treatment or condition label on this specimen signifies: oral pan-JAK inhibitor, 5-10 mg twice daily. The starting material was CD8+ T cells sorted from blood, obtained around week 54, from a patient treated with tofacitinib. These receptors came from a human donor with alopecia areata.

V gene TRBV5-4 combines with J gene TRBJ1-1, with D maybe TRBD1 (5 bases). Trimming cost V 3 bases and J 3 bases, with 9 bases left between them. From germline, CDR1 is SGHNT and CDR2 YYREEE (reference sequence). This CDR3 spans 13 amino acids. CDR3 nucleotides: TGTGCCAGCAGCTCTACAGGCCACACTGAAGCTTTCTTT. It is translated as CASSSTGHTEAFF.

To note about this clone: The sample holds other DNA sequences that translate to the same CDR3. This chain uses TRBV5-6 with TRBJ2-7, with D maybe TRBD1 (5 bases). Germline CDR1 and CDR2: SGHDT and YYEEEE. The CDR3 is made up of 13 amino acids. V was clipped by 0 bases and J by 3 bases, with 7 bases between them. The CDR3 nucleotides are TGTGCCAGCAGCTTGGGACAGATCTACGAGCAGTACTTC. It encodes CASSLGQIYEQYF.

The chain joins TRBV11-2 to TRBJ2-7; D might be TRBD1 or TRBD2, each matching 5 bases. Germline assignment: CDR1 SGHAT and CDR2 FQNNGV. Trimming left V 5 bases short and J 6 bases short, with 14 bases between. The CDR3 has 13 amino acids. The CDR3 DNA sequence: TGTGCCAGCAGCCTATCCGGGACCCTCGAGCAGTACTTC. Its protein product is CASSLSGTLEQYF.

The sample holds one count of this clone. This CDR3 is also generated by other DNA sequences in the sample. This rearrangement joins TRBV5-6 to TRBJ2-7, with D unclear. The CDR3 loop spans 11 amino acids. With 4 bases removed from V and 1 base from J, the gap between germline ends came to 3 bases. The V gene's germline CDR1 is SGHDT and CDR2 YYEEEE. CDR3 loop: CASSVSYEQYF. For the CDR3, the DNA is TGTGCCAGCAGCGTTTCCTACGAGCAGTACTTC.

This clone showed up just a few times. The CDR3, as DNA: TGCAGCGTTTTCGGGGGTGAGGACACTGAAGCTTTCTTT. Translated, it gives CSVFGGEDTEAFF. The V gene is TRBV29-1, the J gene TRBJ1-1; D may be TRBD1 (5 bases). CDR3 length equals 13 residues. V dropped 5 bases and J dropped 3 bases, with 13 bases sitting between them. Germline assignment: CDR1 SQVTM and CDR2 ANQGSEA.

As to this clone: The same CDR3 arises from other DNA sequences in this sample as well. The chain is built from TRBV6-5 and TRBJ1-1; D is unclear. V was shortened by 2 bases and J by 7 bases, with 5 bases between the two germline ends. The CDR3 runs 11 residues. Per germline, CDR1 MNHEY and CDR2 SVGAGI. CDR3 sequence reads: CASSYGGEAFF. CDR3 DNA: TGTGCCAGCAGTTACGGTGGTGAAGCTTTCTTT.

The genes are TRBV7-9 and TRBJ2-3; unclear D gene. Trimming shortened V by 2 bases and J by 2 bases, and 8 bases separated the two germline ends. The length of the CDR3 is 14 residues. Germline-derived CDR1 and CDR2 are SEHNR and FQNEAQ (reference sequence). The CDR3 DNA reads TGTGCCAGCAGCTTAAGTTCTAACACAGATACGCAGTATTTT. Encoded protein: CASSLSSNTDTQYF.

The J gene is TRBJ1-1, the V gene TRBV5-1, with unresolved D. V was pared by 4 bases and J by 0 bases, with 13 bases between. Looked up from germline, CDR1 is SGHRS and CDR2 is YFSETQ. The CDR3 has 15 residues. CDR3: CASSPGLSMNTEAFF. Written as DNA, the CDR3 is TGCGCCAGCAGCCCAGGACTGTCCATGAACACTGAAGCTTTCTTT.

This clone was counted a few times. The gene calls are TRBV6-6 and TRBJ2-5; D uncertain. V dropped 6 bases and J dropped 6 bases, with 14 bases sitting between them. Germline V lookup: CDR1 MNHNY, CDR2 SVGAGI (reference sequence). This CDR3 has 13 amino acids. The CDR3 nucleotides are TGTGCCAGCAGCGAGAGTCCCAGGAAGACCCAGTACTTC. This translates into CASSESPRKTQYF.

V is TRBV25-1 and J is TRBJ1-1, with D hard to call. There are 13 residues in the CDR3. The germline V gene encodes CDR1 MGHDK and CDR2 SYGVNS. Trimming shortened V by 4 bases and J by 0 bases, and 6 bases separated the two germline ends. As DNA, the CDR3 is TGTGCCAGCAGTGTTGCCATGAACACTGAAGCTTTCTTT. It specifies CASSVAMNTEAFF.

The V gene is TRBV13, the J gene TRBJ2-7; no firm D call. Trimming pared 4 bases from V and 2 bases from J, leaving 21 bases between. Germline CDR1 PRHDT, CDR2 FYEKMQ (reference sequence). CDR3 length: 17 residues. CDR3 sequence reads: CASSSAVDSSATYEQYF. The CDR3 DNA is TGTGCCAGCAGCTCGGCTGTAGATAGCTCCGCGACCTACGAGCAGTACTTC.

This chain connects TRBV5-1 to TRBJ1-6; perhaps TRBD1 as D (5 bases). The germline CDR1 and CDR2 sequences are SGHRS and YFSETQ. The V end lost 4 bases, the J end lost 10 bases, and 24 bases lay between the germline ends. The CDR3 is 17 amino acids. CDR3 DNA sequence: TGCGCCAGCAGCCCCGGAGGGACCGAGGGGCTCAAATCACCCCTCCACTTT. It encodes CASSPGGTEGLKSPLHF.

This clone has at least ten counts. The chain couples TRBV7-3 to TRBJ2-7, with D tentatively TRBD2 (6 bases). The CDR3 spans 13 residues. Trimming removed 5 bases at V and 4 bases at J, with 12 bases between. The germline CDR1 and CDR2 sequences are SGHTA and FQGTGA. DNA for the CDR3: TGTGCCAGCAGCCAAGGAGCGGGTTACGAGCAGTACTTC. Protein product: CASSQGAGYEQYF.

The chain uses TRBV30 and TRBJ1-1; TRBD1 agrees at 10 bases. CDR1 and CDR2 from the germline V gene are GTSNPN and SVGIG (reference sequence). The CDR3 spans 14 residues. J gave up 4 bases and V 2 bases, and 4 bases lay outside the gene matches. DNA of the CDR3: TGTGCCTGGAGTTCGGGACAGGGGACCACTGAAGCTTTCTTT. Translated, it gives CAWSSGQGTTEAFF.

This clone was seen a few times. CDR3 protein: CSVELWTGDLGEQYF. CDR3 DNA: TGCAGCGTTGAGCTCTGGACAGGGGACTTGGGCGAGCAGTACTTC. The chain carries TRBV29-1 and TRBJ2-7; 9 positions match TRBD1. The CDR3 loop spans 15 amino acids. Germline values: CDR1 SQVTM, CDR2 ANQGSEA. V trimming: 3 bases; J trimming: 6 bases; junction bases outside the gene matches: 12.

A remark on this clone: This specimen includes other DNA sequences encoding the same CDR3. The chain employs TRBV15 and TRBJ2-5, with a tentative D call TRBD1 (5 bases). Germline assignment: CDR1 LNHNV and CDR2 YYDKDF (reference sequence). This CDR3 region has 13 residues. Trimming removed 0 bases from V and 4 bases from J, with 6 bases in between. In DNA form, the CDR3 reads TGTGCCACCAGCAGAGATAGGGGAGAGACCCAGTACTTC. This sequence encodes CATSRDRGETQYF.